Listed below are T cell receptor beta chains from one sample, sequenced in a study of radiotherapy plus CTLA-4 blockade in lung cancer. Here immunoSEQ multiplex PCR was the method, and the copy in TCRdb shows in-frame clones only, minus some. The data contain approximately 98,000 clones, more than 75% of them singletons. Specimen: peripheral blood, collected from a patient treated with radiotherapy plus ipilimumab. The receptors shown here come from a human donor with non-small cell lung cancer who had a partial response to radiotherapy plus ipilimumab. Both conserved end residues are part of each CDR3. The order of the fields is J gene, V gene, CDR3 protein.

>TRBJ2-7|TRBV19
CASSSTGGIYEQYF
>TRBJ2-1|TRBV11-2
CASKTSGHEQFF
>TRBJ2-7|TRBV4-1
CASSFSGTGGSEQYF
>TRBJ2-1|TRBV2
CASSSRAGGPNEQFF
>TRBJ2-2|TRBV27
CASSSITGELFF
>TRBJ2-7|TRBV7-9
CASKGSVAGSYEQYF
>TRBJ1-1|TRBV18
CASSPSGGNTEAFF
>TRBJ1-1|TRBV5-1
CASSGTGVNTEAFF
>TRBJ1-1|TRBV29-1
CSVERKNTEAFF
>TRBJ2-3|TRBV6-6
CASSYSRGEGADTQYF
>TRBJ2-1|TRBV19
CASSTRQGRTDNEQFF
>TRBJ1-1|TRBV18
CASSPAGRDTEAFF
>TRBJ1-1|TRBV6-5
CASKKTGAVEAFF
>TRBJ2-1|TRBV7-2
CASSSLTSGRDEQFF
>TRBJ2-2|TRBV19
CASSGGRYTGELFF
>TRBJ2-1|TRBV6-6
CASTSISYNEQFF
>TRBJ2-1|TRBV7-3
CASSLSLAGGNEQFF
>TRBJ2-3|TRBV2
CAQPASGRDTQYF
>TRBJ1-5|TRBV30
CAWSVDSRQPQHF
>TRBJ1-2|TRBV29-1
CSVVRTGTGRTNYGYTF
>TRBJ1-3|TRBV5-1
CASSLGAQGAGNTIYF
>TRBJ2-2|TRBV6-5
CASRTTPGGTGELFF
>TRBJ2-5|TRBV2
CASSDGAGSFETQYF
>TRBJ2-2|TRBV7-2
CASRGPGLAGGPGGELFF
>TRBJ2-2|TRBV6-5
CASYPGAGELFF
>TRBJ2-7|TRBV7-9
CASGRESYEQYF
>TRBJ2-1|TRBV28
CASTPMGSGYNEQFF